This T cell receptor beta chain was retrieved from a study of vaccination and CD4 T cells after COVID-19. Study information: Recovered-phase convalescent patients showed SARS-CoV-2 positivity by nasal swab PCR; about ten were mild, one severe. Once diagnosed, patients had post-COVID samples drawn a median approximately 99 days later (range 35 to 161).

This clonotype occurred a few times. Its antigen is undetermined. Treatment noted: roughly nine-day PBMC culture with coronavirus spike peptide pools or control peptides (ViraFEST assay). Expanded clonotypes were found by TCR sequencing after peptide-pool stimulation (ViraFEST). The authors isolated CD4+ T cells by negative selection after around 11 days of culture. Oncomine TCR Beta short-read sequencing was applied to DNA from cultured CD4+ T cells. TCRdb itself ran the PCR reads through MiXCR, one entry per CDR3 protein. The table includes more than 12,000 distinct CDR3 sequences, around 30% detected once. Trimming shortened V by 4 bases and J by 1 base, and 11 bases separated the two germline ends. The germline V gene has CDR1 SGHVS and CDR2 FQNEAQ. CDR3 size: 14 residues.

This clonotype was sampled from a human donor with COVID-19. The sample consisted of cultured CD4+ T cells from blood. J is TRBJ2-7 and V is TRBV7-8, with D tentatively TRBD1 (6 bases). Written as DNA, the CDR3 is TGTGCCAGCAGCTGGGCCGGACAGTCCTACGAGCAGTACTTC. Translating it yields CASSWAGQSYEQYF.